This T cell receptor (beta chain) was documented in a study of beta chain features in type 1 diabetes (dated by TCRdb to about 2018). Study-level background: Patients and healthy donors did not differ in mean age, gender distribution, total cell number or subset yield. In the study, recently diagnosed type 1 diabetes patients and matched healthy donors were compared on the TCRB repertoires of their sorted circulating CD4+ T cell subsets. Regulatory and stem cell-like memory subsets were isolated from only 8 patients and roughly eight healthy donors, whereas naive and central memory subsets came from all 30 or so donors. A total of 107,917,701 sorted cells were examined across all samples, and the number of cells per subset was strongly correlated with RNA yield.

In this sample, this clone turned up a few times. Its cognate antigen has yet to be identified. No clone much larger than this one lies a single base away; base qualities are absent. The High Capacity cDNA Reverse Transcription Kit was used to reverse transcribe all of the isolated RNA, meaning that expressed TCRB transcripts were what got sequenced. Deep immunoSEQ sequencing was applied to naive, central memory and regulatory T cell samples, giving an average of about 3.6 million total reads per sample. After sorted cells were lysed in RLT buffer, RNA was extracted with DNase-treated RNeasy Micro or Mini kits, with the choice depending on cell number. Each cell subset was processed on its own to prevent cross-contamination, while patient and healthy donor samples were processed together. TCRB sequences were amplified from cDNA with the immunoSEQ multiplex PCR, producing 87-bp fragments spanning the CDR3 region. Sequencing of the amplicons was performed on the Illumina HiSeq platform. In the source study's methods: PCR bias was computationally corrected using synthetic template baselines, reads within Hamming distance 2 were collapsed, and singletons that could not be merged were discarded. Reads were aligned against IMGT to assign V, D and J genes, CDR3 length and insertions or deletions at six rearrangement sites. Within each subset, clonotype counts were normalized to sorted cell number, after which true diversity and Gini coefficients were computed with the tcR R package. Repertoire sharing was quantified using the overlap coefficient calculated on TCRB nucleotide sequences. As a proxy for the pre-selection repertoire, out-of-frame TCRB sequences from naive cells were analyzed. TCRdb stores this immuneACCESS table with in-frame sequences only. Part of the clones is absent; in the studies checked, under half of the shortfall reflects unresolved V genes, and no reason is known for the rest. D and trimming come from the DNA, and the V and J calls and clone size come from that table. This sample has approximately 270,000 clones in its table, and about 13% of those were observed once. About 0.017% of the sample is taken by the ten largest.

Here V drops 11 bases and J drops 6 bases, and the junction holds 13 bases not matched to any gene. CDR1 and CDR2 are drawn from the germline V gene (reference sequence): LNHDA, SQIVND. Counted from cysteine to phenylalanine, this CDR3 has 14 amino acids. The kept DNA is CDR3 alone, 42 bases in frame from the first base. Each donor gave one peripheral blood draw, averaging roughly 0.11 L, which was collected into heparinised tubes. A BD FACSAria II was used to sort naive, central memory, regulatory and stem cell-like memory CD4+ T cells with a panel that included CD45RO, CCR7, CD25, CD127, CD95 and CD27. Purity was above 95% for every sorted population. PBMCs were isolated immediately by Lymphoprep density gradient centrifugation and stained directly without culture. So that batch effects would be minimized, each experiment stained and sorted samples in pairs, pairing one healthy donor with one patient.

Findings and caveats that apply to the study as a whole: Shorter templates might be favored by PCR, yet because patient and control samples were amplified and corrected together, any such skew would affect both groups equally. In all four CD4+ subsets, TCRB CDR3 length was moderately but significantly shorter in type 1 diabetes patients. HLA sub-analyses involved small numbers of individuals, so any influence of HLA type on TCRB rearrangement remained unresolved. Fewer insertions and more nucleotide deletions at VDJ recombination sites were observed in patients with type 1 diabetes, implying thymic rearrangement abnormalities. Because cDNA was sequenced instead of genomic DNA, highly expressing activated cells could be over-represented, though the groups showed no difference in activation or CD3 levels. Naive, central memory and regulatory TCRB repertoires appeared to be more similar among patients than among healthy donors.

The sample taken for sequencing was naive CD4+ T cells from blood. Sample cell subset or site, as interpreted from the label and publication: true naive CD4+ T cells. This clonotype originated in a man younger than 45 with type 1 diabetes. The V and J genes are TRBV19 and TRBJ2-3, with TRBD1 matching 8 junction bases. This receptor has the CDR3 CASTDRGDSDTQYF. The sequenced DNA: TGTGCCTCAACAGACAGGGGCGATTCCGATACGCAGTATTTT.